This T cell receptor beta chain is from a study of blood T cells in healthy people across ages. This clonotype was seen many times. The CDR3 runs 14 residues. The germline CDR1 and CDR2 sequences are SGHTA and FQGNSA. The V gene lost 5 bases and the J gene lost 3 bases, with 14 bases spanning the gap. Using a J-beta primer mix together with a sample-barcoded 5' primer, a second PCR was run for about 6 to 12 cycles. TCRdb independently ran MiXCR on the 5' RACE reads; one entry per CDR3 protein. The sample shows about 930,000 distinct CDR3 sequences, 29% of them seen only once. The same data also went into a second study, on T cells of mothers and their children.

This TCR came from a woman aged 40 to 50 in good health. The sequencing sample was made of blood. This chain links TRBV7-2 with TRBJ2-7; TRBD1 might be the D (6 bases). CDR3 DNA: TGTGCCAGCAGCACCCGACAGGCGAGCTACGAGCAGTACTTC. Amino acid sequence: CASSTRQASYEQYF.